This T cell receptor (beta chain) was captured in a study of blood T cell repertoires in COVID-19. Background on the study: The United States, Italy and Spain were the sources of the acute and convalescent COVID-19 samples. Sources were T cells, B-cell-depleted T cells, or PBMCs; the material itself was cDNA or gDNA.

CDR3 length equals 15 residues. CDR1 LGHDT and CDR2 YNNKEL come from the germline V gene (reference sequence). Trimming cost V 3 bases and J 1 base; bases outside gene matches: 3. One Seattle source followed patients from active infection through their disease course. Authors' processing steps: Counts of nucleated cells, estimated from reference gene primer amplification, were obtained. Here immunoSEQ multiplex PCR was the method, and the copy in TCRdb shows in-frame clones only, minus some. That table is the source of V, J and clone size, and D and trimming were worked out from the DNA. Seen here are some 220,000 clones, approximately 85% observed once, and the top ten hold more than 2%.

The source is an older woman with COVID-19, enrolled during active disease. The chain has TRBV3-1 (or the pseudogene TRBV3-2) and TRBJ2-1; 7 bases line up with TRBD2. Material: peripheral blood. Here the CDR3 DNA reads TGTGCCAGCAGCCAGCGGGGGAAATCCTACAATGAGCAGTTCTTC. This sequence encodes CASSQRGKSYNEQFF.